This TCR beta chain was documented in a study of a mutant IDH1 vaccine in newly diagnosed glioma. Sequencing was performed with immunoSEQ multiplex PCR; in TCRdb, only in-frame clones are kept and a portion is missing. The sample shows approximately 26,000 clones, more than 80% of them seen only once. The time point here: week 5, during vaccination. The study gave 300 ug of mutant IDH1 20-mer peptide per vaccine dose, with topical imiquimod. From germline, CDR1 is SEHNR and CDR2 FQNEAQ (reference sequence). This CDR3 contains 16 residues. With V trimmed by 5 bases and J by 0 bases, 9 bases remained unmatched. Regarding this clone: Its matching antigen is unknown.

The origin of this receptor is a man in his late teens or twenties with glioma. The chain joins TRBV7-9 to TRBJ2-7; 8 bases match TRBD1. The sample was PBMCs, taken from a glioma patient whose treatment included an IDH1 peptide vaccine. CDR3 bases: TGTGCCAGCAGCCAAAGTGGACAGGGCCTCTCCTACGAGCAGTACTTC. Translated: CASSQSGQGLSYEQYF.